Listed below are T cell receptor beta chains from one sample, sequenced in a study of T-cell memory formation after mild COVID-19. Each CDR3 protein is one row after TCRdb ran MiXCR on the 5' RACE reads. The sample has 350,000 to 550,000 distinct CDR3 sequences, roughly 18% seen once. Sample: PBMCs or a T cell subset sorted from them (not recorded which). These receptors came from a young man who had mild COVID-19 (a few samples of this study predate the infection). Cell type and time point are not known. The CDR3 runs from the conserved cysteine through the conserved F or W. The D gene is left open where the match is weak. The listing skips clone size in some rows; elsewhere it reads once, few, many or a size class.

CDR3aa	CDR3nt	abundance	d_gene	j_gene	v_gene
CASSPGHPMGIYEQYF	TGTGCCAGCAGTCCGGGACACCCCATGGGGATCTACGAGCAGTACTTC	few	NA	TRBJ2-7	TRBV7-3
CASSSLGRGGLDTQYF	TGTGCCAGCTCTTCCCTCGGGCGGGGGGGATTGGATACGCAGTATTTT	NA	TRBD2	TRBJ2-3	TRBV28
CASSRLRTSGDTDTQYF	TGCGCCAGCAGCCGCCTAAGGACTAGCGGGGACACAGATACGCAGTATTTT	NA	TRBD2	TRBJ2-3	TRBV4-1
CASSQVRDRDNSPLHF	TGCGCCAGCAGCCAAGTCCGGGACAGAGATAATTCACCCCTCCACTTT	few	TRBD1	TRBJ1-6	TRBV4-3
CASRNSQNSYEQYF	TGCGCCAGCAGAAACAGCCAAAACTCCTACGAGCAGTACTTC	few	NA	TRBJ2-7	TRBV5-1
CASSYQDEQYF	TGTGCCAGCAGTTATCAGGACGAGCAGTACTTC	NA	NA	TRBJ2-7	TRBV2
CASSRQGGNYGYTF	TGTGCCAGCAGCCGACAGGGAGGAAACTATGGCTACACCTTC	NA	TRBD1	TRBJ1-2	TRBV3-1
CASSPGGSFEQFF	TGTGCCAGCAGTCCTGGGGGGTCGTTCGAGCAGTTCTTC	few	NA	TRBJ2-1	TRBV28
CSVDDGAGANVLTF	TGCAGCGTTGACGATGGGGCAGGGGCCAACGTCCTGACTTTC	few	NA	TRBJ2-6	TRBV29-1
CASQNTGTSSLNEQFF	TGTGCCAGCCAAAACACCGGGACTAGCTCCCTCAATGAGCAGTTCTTC	few	TRBD2	TRBJ2-1	TRBV18
CASSVGYSGNTIYF	TGTGCCAGCAGCGTAGGCTACTCTGGAAACACCATATATTTT	NA	NA	TRBJ1-3	TRBV9
CASRGFGGPYGYTF	TGTGCCAGCAGGGGTTTCGGGGGGCCCTATGGCTACACCTTC	NA	NA	TRBJ1-2	TRBV6-5
CASSPGQGREETQYF	TGTGCCAGCAGCCCGGGACAGGGTAGGGAGGAGACCCAGTACTTC	NA	TRBD1	TRBJ2-5	TRBV5-6
CSALGAGGNYGYTF	TGCAGTGCTCTCGGAGCAGGGGGCAATTATGGCTACACCTTC	NA	TRBD1	TRBJ1-2	TRBV20-1
CASSVGSGGPTDTQYF	TGCGCCAGCAGTGTTGGTAGCGGGGGTCCCACAGATACGCAGTATTTT	few	TRBD2	TRBJ2-3	TRBV10-1
CASSPRAGDNYGYTF	TGCGCCAGCAGCCCCCGGGCAGGGGACAACTATGGCTACACCTTC	NA	NA	TRBJ1-2	TRBV4-1
CASSLEGPRGSGNTIYF	TGTGCCAGCAGCTTAGAAGGGCCTAGAGGCTCTGGAAACACCATATATTTT	NA	NA	TRBJ1-3	TRBV7-6
CSVEARDRETGELFF	TGCAGCGTGGAAGCCCGGGACAGGGAAACCGGGGAGCTGTTTTTT	NA	TRBD1	TRBJ2-2	TRBV29-1
CASSLTGRDEQFF	TGTGCCAGCAGCTTGACAGGGAGGGATGAGCAGTTCTTC	NA	NA	TRBJ2-1	TRBV5-6
CASSSGLPKAGELFF	TGTGCCAGCAGCTCCGGGCTCCCCAAGGCCGGGGAGCTGTTTTTT	many	NA	TRBJ2-2	TRBV7-2
CASSSTSGGGSPLHF	TGTGCCAGCAGCTCCACGTCGGGGGGAGGTTCACCCCTCCACTTT	NA	NA	TRBJ1-6	TRBV12-3/TRBV12-4
CASSWIGLAGSPYNEQFF	TGCGCCAGCAGCTGGATCGGGCTAGCGGGGTCCCCCTACAATGAGCAGTTCTTC	few	TRBD2	TRBJ2-1	TRBV5-1
CASSLNQETQYF	TGTGCCAGCAGCTTAAACCAAGAGACCCAGTACTTC	many	NA	TRBJ2-5	TRBV7-2
CASSQQQLDYGYTF	TGCGCCAGCAGCCAACAACAGTTAGACTATGGCTACACCTTC	NA	NA	TRBJ1-2	TRBV4-3
CASSLSQNYGYTF	TGTGCCAGCAGCTTATCCCAGAACTATGGCTACACCTTC	few	NA	TRBJ1-2	TRBV7-9
CASSLRAGSTDTQYF	TGCGCCAGCAGCTTGCGTGCAGGGTCAACAGATACGCAGTATTTT	many	NA	TRBJ2-3	TRBV5-1